This TCR beta chain was sequenced for a study of T cell repertoires in cytomegalovirus infection. Study as a whole: It can be stated that public TCR beta signatures indicated CMV infection as well as a matching HLA type. General study points: Based on cumulative public TCR beta family frequency, carriers of CMV plus the relevant HLA were identified.

TCRdb recomputed calls from the reads with MiXCR, one row per CDR3 protein. The sample lists about 46,000 distinct CDR3 sequences, about a fifth occurring once. The CDR3 consists of 15 residues. Unmatched junction bases numbered 6, after V lost 5 bases and J lost 4 bases. Germline CDR1 is MNHEY and CDR2 is SVGAGI. This clonotype was counted ten times or more. The target antigen is unknown. This TCR was recovered from a human donor in good health (CMV status not recorded). Some clones in this sample may be carry-over from other donors' samples. Material: CD8+ T cells from cultured PBMCs, obtained from culture after CMV antigen stimulation. This chain links TRBV6-5 with TRBJ2-2; 8 positions match TRBD1. The CDR3 here is CASSLGQGPTGELFF. The CDR3 bases are TGTGCCAGCAGTCTCGGACAGGGCCCCACCGGGGAGCTGTTTTTT.